One and the same sample provided the 17 T cell receptor beta chains below, sequenced in a study of response to subunit inactivated influenza vaccine. TCRdb called the RT-PCR reads again in MiXCR, with one record for every CDR3 protein. The sample lists under 200,000 distinct CDR3 sequences; over 8.5% were seen once. The sequenced sample was CD8+ T cells sorted from PBMCs, obtained roughly 24 months after vaccination. Receptors originate from a man in his fifties or sixties who received an inactivated influenza vaccine.

This clonotype was found many times. The genes are TRBV24-1 and TRBJ2-1; the D call may be TRBD1 or TRBD2 (5 bases each). Germline V gene lookup returns CDR1 KGHDR and CDR2 SFDVKD. The CDR3 loop spans 18 amino acids. V gave up 0 bases and J gave up 3 bases, with 17 bases separating them. CDR3: CATSDLERGLGGYNEQFF. The CDR3 DNA reads as TGTGCCACCAGTGATTTGGAGAGGGGTTTAGGTGGCTACAATGAGCAGTTCTTC.

This chain joins TRBV15 and TRBJ1-6, with a weak D call TRBD1 (6 bases). This CDR3 has 14 amino acids. The V gene's germline CDR1 is LNHNV and CDR2 YYDKDF (reference sequence). V lost 1 base to trimming and J lost 5 bases, with 6 bases between them. CDR3 protein: CATSRGTDNSPLHF. The CDR3 DNA follows: TGTGCCACCAGCAGAGGGACAGATAATTCACCCCTCCACTTT.

This clonotype was seen ten or more times. The J gene is TRBJ2-6, the V gene TRBV6-5; possible D gene TRBD1, 5 bases. Looked up from germline, CDR1 is MNHEY and CDR2 is SVGAGI. The CDR3 extends over 15 amino acids. Trimming cost V 4 bases and J 3 bases, with 10 bases left between them. The CDR3 reads CASSLGQSGANVLTF. The CDR3, as DNA: TGTGCCAGCAGTTTAGGACAAAGTGGGGCCAACGTCCTGACTTTC.

This clonotype was found a few times. The chain employs TRBV28 and TRBJ2-7; the match to TRBD1 covers 11 bases. There are 16 residues in the CDR3. V shed 1 base and J 1 base; nucleotides not matched to a gene: 3. Germline lookup yields CDR1 MDHEN and CDR2 SYDVKM. The CDR3 bases are TGTGCCAGCAGTTTATTAGGGACAGGGGGGTCCTACGAGCAGTACTTC. It yields the protein CASSLLGTGGSYEQYF.

This clonotype occurred many times. V and J are TRBV4-3 and TRBJ1-5; 7 positions agree with TRBD1. After removal of 4 bases from V and 7 bases from J, the junction contained 7 bases not matched to a gene. The germline CDR1 and CDR2 sequences are LGHNA and YSLEER. This CDR3 contains 14 residues. Here the CDR3 reads CASSPTGVGQPQHF. The CDR3 DNA sequence: TGCGCCAGCAGCCCAACAGGGGTTGGACAGCCCCAGCATTTT.

Only one count was recorded for this clonotype. This chain links TRBV7-3 with TRBJ2-2, with 7 bases identical to TRBD2. V was pared by 0 bases and J by 4 bases, with 5 bases of the junction left unmatched. The CDR3 totals 16 residues. CDR1 and CDR2 from the germline V gene are SGHTA and FQGTGA. The CDR3 protein is CASSLTRGESTGELFF. The DNA for the CDR3 is TGTGCCAGCAGCTTAACCCGGGGGGAGAGCACCGGGGAGCTGTTTTTT. Based on the CDR3 plus reference TRBV7-3 and TRBJ2-2, the full variable domain is GAGVSQTPSNKVTEKGKYVELRCDPISGHTALYWYRQSLGQGPEFLIYFQGTGAADDSGLPNDRFFAVRPEGSVSTLKIQRTERGDSAVYLCASSLTRGESTGELFFGEGSRLTVL.

This clonotype came up a few times. The genes are TRBV11-2 and TRBJ2-7; D is undetermined. V lost 5 bases, J lost 7 bases, and 12 bases lay in between. The CDR3 covers 12 residues. Germline V lookup: CDR1 SGHAT, CDR2 FQNNGV. CDR3 in amino acids: CASSPRWEEQYF. The CDR3 region has the DNA TGTGCCAGCAGCCCACGGTGGGAAGAGCAGTACTTC. The full variable domain, completed using reference TRBV11-2 and TRBJ2-7, is EAGVAQSPRYKIIEKRQSVAFWCNPISGHATLYWYQQILGQGPKLLIQFQNNGVVDDSQLPKDRFSAERLKGVDSTLKIQPAKLEDSAVYLCASSPRWEEQYFGPGTRLTVT.

This chain uses TRBV20-1 with TRBJ2-7, with D possibly matching TRBD2 (6 bases). Germline V gene sequence: CDR1 DFQATT, CDR2 SNEGSKA (reference sequence). V was shortened by 0 bases and J by 2 bases, with 11 bases between the two germline ends. The CDR3 covers 14 residues. CDR3 protein: CSARETRGTYEQYF. The CDR3 DNA follows: TGCAGTGCTAGAGAGACGCGGGGTACCTACGAGCAGTACTTC.

The genes are TRBV7-9 and TRBJ1-1, with D hard to call. Germline CDR1 and CDR2: SEHNR and FQNEAQ (reference sequence). The CDR3 length is 13 residues. The ends were cut back, 1 base at V and 6 bases at J, with 9 bases in the middle. In nucleotides, the CDR3 is TGTGCCAGCAGCTTAGACGGGTACGCTGAAGCTTTCTTT. Its translation: CASSLDGYAEAFF.

The chain has TRBV7-6 and TRBJ2-1; D possibly corresponds to TRBD1 (6 bases). This CDR3 is 14 amino acids long. Germline V gives CDR1 SGHVS, CDR2 FNYEAQ. The V end lost 1 base, the J end lost 6 bases, and 10 bases lay between the germline ends. CDR3 amino acids: CASSLGQAINEQFF. For the CDR3, the DNA is TGTGCCAGCAGCTTAGGACAGGCGATCAATGAGCAGTTCTTC.

This clonotype was counted a few times. The chain joins TRBV6-5 to TRBJ2-3; D remains unclear. This CDR3 is built from 15 residues. The germline V and J ends were trimmed by 0 bases and 4 bases, with 11 bases remaining between them. Germline V gene data show CDR1 as MNHEY and CDR2 as SVGAGI. This CDR3 reads CASSYSLGQPDTQYF. The CDR3 nucleotides read TGTGCCAGCAGTTACTCTCTCGGGCAGCCAGATACGCAGTATTTT.

The gene calls are TRBV29-1 and TRBJ2-1; D uncertain. Germline V lookup: CDR1 SQVTM, CDR2 ANQGSEA. The CDR3 extends over 11 amino acids. Between the trimmed V and J ends, which lost 6 bases and 12 bases, there was a span of 15 bases. The DNA for the CDR3 is TGCAGCGTCGCCGGTGGACCGGGGCAGTTCTTC. Protein product: CSVAGGPGQFF.

This clonotype occurred once. The J gene is TRBJ2-4, the V gene TRBV3-1; D assignment may be TRBD1 or TRBD2 (5 bases each). There are 16 residues in the CDR3. Trimming pared 0 bases from V and 12 bases from J, leaving 21 bases between. Germline V gives CDR1 LGHDT, CDR2 YNNKEL (reference sequence). CDR3 in amino acids: CASSQDAGTSGWDQYF. The CDR3 coding sequence is TGTGCCAGCAGCCAAGATGCAGGGACCTCAGGGTGGGATCAGTACTTC.

This clonotype occurred many times. The J gene is TRBJ2-5, the V gene TRBV12-3 or TRBV12-4, with unresolved D. V gave up 2 bases and J gave up 5 bases, with 9 bases separating them. This CDR3 spans 13 amino acids. The CDR3 nucleotides read TGTGCCAGCAGTTTATACACCGCGGAGACCCAGTACTTC. Its protein product is CASSLYTAETQYF.

This clonotype showed up many times. The chain combines TRBV25-1 with TRBJ1-2, with 11 positions matching TRBD1. Germline trimming cut 2 bases from V and 4 bases from J; bases unmatched to any gene: 3. This CDR3 contains 15 residues. CDR1 is MGHDK, CDR2 SYGVNS, per germline. The CDR3 nucleotides are TGTGCCAGCAGTGAAGGGACAGGGGGTGGCTATGGCTACACCTTC. This codes for CASSEGTGGGYGYTF.

This chain's CDR3 is CASSYRGSAYEQYF. CDR3 in DNA: TGTGCCAGCAGCTACCGGGGTTCTGCCTACGAGCAGTACTTC. The chain combines TRBV7-9 with TRBJ2-7; D is perhaps TRBD2 (5 bases). Germline-derived CDR1 and CDR2 are SEHNR and FQNEAQ (reference sequence). Trimming shortened V by 4 bases and J by 2 bases, and 12 bases separated the two germline ends. CDR3 length equals 14 residues.

This clonotype was counted many times. This chain joins TRBV29-1 and TRBJ2-7; 11 bases map to TRBD2. This CDR3 is built from 13 residues. V dropped 6 bases and J dropped 1; count of bases not matched to a gene: 2. Germline-derived CDR1 and CDR2 are SQVTM and ANQGSEA. CDR3 protein: CSVPSGRSYEQYF. The CDR3 DNA sequence: TGCAGCGTCCCTAGCGGGAGGTCCTACGAGCAGTACTTC.